The clone carrying this T cell receptor beta chain was counted between two and nine times. These data come from a study of blood T cell repertoires in COVID-19. In the study overall: Acute and convalescent COVID-19 samples came from the United States, Italy and Spain. The cDNA or gDNA used as material had been derived from T cells, B-cell-depleted T cells, or PBMCs.

This CDR3 comprises 15 residues. Germline V gene data show CDR1 as SGHDN and CDR2 as FVKESK. Trimming removed 0 bases from V and 4 bases from J, with 12 bases in between. In the authors' methods: Counts of nucleated cells, estimated from reference gene primer amplification, were obtained. The repertoire was sequenced with immunoSEQ multiplex PCR; TCRdb's copy has only in-frame clones and lacks some. D and trimming were read from the DNA, whereas the V and J calls and clone size are those reported in that table. The table lists around 100,000 clones, around 84% of them singletons. The chain links TRBV14 to TRBJ2-5; possible D gene TRBD2, 5 bases. Sequencing used peripheral blood. The sequence came from a man aged 60 to 69 with acute or convalescent COVID-19. The CDR3 reads CASSQDFWRVETQYF. CDR3 DNA: TGTGCCAGCAGCCAAGATTTCTGGCGGGTAGAGACCCAGTACTTC.